This T cell receptor (beta chain) appears in the sequencing data of a study of blood T cell repertoires in COVID-19. Background on the study: Samples taken during acute and convalescent COVID-19 were collected in the United States, Italy and Spain. T cells, B-cell-depleted T cells, or PBMCs supplied cDNA or gDNA.

This clone was seen more than once but under ten times. Per the original methods: Amplification of reference gene primers was used by the study to estimate nucleated cell counts. Repertoires were generated with immunoSEQ multiplex PCR, while TCRdb's copy carries only in-frame clones and drops some. Clonal size and the V and J genes are those of that table, whereas D and trimming came from the DNA. In the table there are 70,000 to 85,000 clones, roughly 87% of which are singletons. Germline assignment: CDR1 GTSNPN and CDR2 SVGIG (reference sequence). V shed 1 base, J shed 4 bases, and the junction held 2 bases outside the gene matches. The CDR3 has 13 residues.

This sequence was found in a woman aged 45-59 years with active or convalescent COVID-19. Sample: peripheral blood. This chain links TRBV30 with TRBJ1-1; 8 bases agree with TRBD1. The CDR3, as DNA: TGTGCCTGGAGTGGACAGGGGAGCACTGAAGCTTTCTTT. This sequence encodes CAWSGQGSTEAFF.